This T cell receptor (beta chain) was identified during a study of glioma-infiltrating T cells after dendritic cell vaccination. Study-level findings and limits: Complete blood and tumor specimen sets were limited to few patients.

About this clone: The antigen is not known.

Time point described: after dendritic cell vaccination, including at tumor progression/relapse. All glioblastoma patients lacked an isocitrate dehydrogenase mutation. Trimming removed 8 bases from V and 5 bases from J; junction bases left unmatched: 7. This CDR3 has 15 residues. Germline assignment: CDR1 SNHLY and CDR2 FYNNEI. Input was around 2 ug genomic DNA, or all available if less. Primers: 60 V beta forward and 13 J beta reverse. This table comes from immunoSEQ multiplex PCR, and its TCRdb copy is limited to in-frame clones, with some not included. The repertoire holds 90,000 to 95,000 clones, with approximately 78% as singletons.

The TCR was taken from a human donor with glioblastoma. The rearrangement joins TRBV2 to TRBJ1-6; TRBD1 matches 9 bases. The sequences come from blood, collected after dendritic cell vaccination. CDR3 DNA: TGTGCCAGCCCAGCAGGGACAGGGAATAATTCACCCCTCCACTTT. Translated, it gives CASPAGTGNNSPLHF.